This T cell receptor (beta chain) was recovered during a study of cytomegalovirus exposure and HLA in healthy donors. Broader study findings: The investigators catalogued 164 TCR beta chains as cytomegalovirus-associated.

Use of 60 Vbeta and 13 Jbeta primers characterized the PCR. Generated by immunoSEQ multiplex PCR, the TCRdb table keeps only in-frame clones and is missing some. The table shows about 200,000 clones, with under 80% occurring only once. The CDR3 is 14 amino acids. Germline values: CDR1 MGHRA, CDR2 YSYEKL. The trim removed 5 bases at V and 5 bases at J, leaving 8 bases unmatched. Worth noting for this clone: What it binds is not known.

Sample: PBMCs. This clonotype was obtained from a girl aged 2 to 10 in good health and CMV-seronegative. The rearrangement joins TRBV4-1 to TRBJ2-5; 7 nucleotides line up with TRBD1. Here the CDR3 reads CASSVNRGLETQYF. As DNA, the CDR3 is TGCGCCAGCAGCGTCAACAGGGGTCTGGAGACCCAGTACTTC.